Here is one T cell receptor beta chain with its context. The assay was immunoSEQ multiplex PCR, and TCRdb's table has in-frame clones only and misses some. Of about 16,000 clones listed, about nine tenths were seen once; the top ten hold more than 9.5%. This specimen belongs to a study of technical replicates of blood from a few donors. Germline CDR1 and CDR2: MDHEN and SYDVKM. CDR3 length equals 14 residues. Trimming shortened V by 5 bases and J by 4 bases, and 12 bases separated the two germline ends. Sequenced: PBMCs. The TCR comes from a human donor in good health. The rearrangement uses TRBV28 and TRBJ1-3; no clear D. CDR3 in DNA: TGTGCCAGCAGTGACGGGAGTCGGGGAAACACCATATATTTT. Its protein product is CASSDGSRGNTIYF.